Presented here are 10 T cell receptor beta chains from one specimen sequenced in a study of Ad26.COV2.S vaccination and SARS-CoV-2 variants. Treatment meaning: about 20 received Ad26.COV2.S at low or high dose, single or two shots; five or six received placebo; per-sample allocation not given. Samples came from day 63 after the first vaccine or placebo injection. Data came from immunoSEQ multiplex PCR; TCRdb stores just in-frame clones and leaves some out. This sample has about 400,000 clones, with roughly 85% found just once. The sample was peripheral blood, taken in a trial of Ad26.COV2.S vaccine versus placebo. Receptor source: a person between 18 and 59 years old who received the Ad26.COV2.S COVID-19 vaccine or a placebo.

The chain has TRBV5-1 and TRBJ2-3, with D unresolved. Germline CDR1 SGHRS, CDR2 YFSETQ. The CDR3 has 16 residues. V lost 0 bases and J lost 0, with 11 bases in between. Written as DNA, the CDR3 is TGCGCCAGCAGCTTGGAACCAGGTATAAGCACAGATACGCAGTATTTT. Amino acid sequence: CASSLEPGISTDTQYF. Full variable domain (missing parts from reference TRBV5-1 and TRBJ2-3): KAGVTQTPRYLIKTRGQQVTLSCSPISGHRSVSWYQQTPGQGLQFLFEYFSETQRNKGNFPGRFSGRQFSNSRSEMNVSTLELGDSALYLCASSLEPGISTDTQYFGPGTRLTVL.

The chain recombines TRBV4-2 with TRBJ2-3; no definite D call. The CDR3 consists of 16 residues. The V end was cut by 1 base, the J end by 1 base, with 12 bases between. CDR1 is LGHNA and CDR2 is YNFKEQ in the germline V gene. CDR3 sequence reads: CASSQGHSGRTDTQYF. The CDR3 DNA reads as TGTGCCAGCAGCCAAGGTCACAGTGGCCGCACAGATACGCAGTATTTT.

The chain links TRBV3-1 (or the pseudogene TRBV3-2) to TRBJ1-2; no firm D call. From germline, CDR1 is LGHDT and CDR2 YNNKEL (reference sequence). The CDR3 consists of 15 residues. The V end lost 1 base, the J end lost 4 bases, and 13 bases lay between the germline ends. In DNA, the CDR3 is TGTGCCAGCAGCCAAGTCTTCTCCTCTGGCTATGGCTACACCTTC. Translating gives CASSQVFSSGYGYTF.

The chain joins TRBV2 to TRBJ2-6, with D tentatively TRBD1 (5 bases). The CDR3 has 15 amino acids. The V gene lost 7 bases and the J gene lost 1 base, with 11 bases spanning the gap. Germline V lookup: CDR1 SNHLY, CDR2 FYNNEI. The CDR3 sequence: CASMGQASGANVLTF. The CDR3 nucleotides read TGTGCCAGCATGGGGCAGGCTTCTGGGGCCAACGTCCTGACTTTC.

The chain links TRBV5-1 to TRBJ2-7, with 9 positions matching TRBD2. The CDR3 has 15 residues. Unmatched junction bases numbered 8, after V lost 3 bases and J lost 4 bases. CDR1 SGHRS and CDR2 YFSETQ come from the germline V gene. The CDR3 DNA follows: TGCGCCAGCAGCTCCCTTCTAGCGGGACAATACGAGCAGTACTTC. Residues: CASSSLLAGQYEQYF.

The chain is built from TRBV9 and TRBJ2-1, with D tentatively TRBD2 (6 bases). V gave up 3 bases and J gave up 9 bases, with 13 bases separating them. Germline-derived CDR1 and CDR2 are SGDLS and YYNGEE. This CDR3 has 13 amino acids. CDR3 DNA sequence: TGTGCCAGCAGCGCCCCGGGGGTGGGTGAGCAGTTCTTC. Its protein is CASSAPGVGEQFF. Complete variable domain (other parts from reference TRBV9 and TRBJ2-1): DSGVTQTPKHLITATGQRVTLRCSPRSGDLSVYWYQQSLDQGLQFLIQYYNGEERAKGNILERFSAQQFPDLHSELNLSSLELGDSALYFCASSAPGVGEQFFGPGTRLTVL.

A word on this clone: Other DNA sequences in the sample encode the same CDR3. The chain employs TRBV27 and TRBJ2-7; D is unclear. Germline V gene sequence: CDR1 MNHEY, CDR2 SMNVEV (reference sequence). The CDR3 runs 11 residues. V lost 5 bases and J lost 4, with 6 bases in between. In DNA, the CDR3 is TGTGCCAGCAGTCTTGGATACGAGCAGTACTTC. Its translation is CASSLGYEQYF.

The chain uses TRBV29-1 and TRBJ2-2, with a weak D call TRBD1 (6 bases). Deletions cut 5 bases from V and 0 bases from J, with 19 bases between. Germline V gives CDR1 SQVTM, CDR2 ANQGSEA. The CDR3 consists of 17 residues. CDR3 protein: CSVCLRQRQANTGELFF. CDR3 nucleotides: TGCAGCGTTTGCCTCCGGCAGCGACAGGCGAACACCGGGGAGCTGTTTTTT.

The chain combines TRBV30 with TRBJ2-5; TRBD1 matches 11 bases. This CDR3 is 16 amino acids long. Germline-derived CDR1 and CDR2 are GTSNPN and SVGIG (reference sequence). V lost 0 bases, J lost 7 bases, and 10 bases stayed unmatched. The DNA of the CDR3 is TGTGCCTGGAGTGTTAATTCTGCGGGACAGGGGGGGACCCAGTACTTC. Translation gives CAWSVNSAGQGGTQYF.

The V call is TRBV18, the J call TRBJ2-1; perhaps TRBD2 as D (6 bases). This CDR3 is built from 17 residues. Trimming removed 4 bases from V and 2 bases from J, with 18 bases in between. Germline V gives CDR1 KGHSH, CDR2 LQKENI. CDR3 sequence reads: CASSLLGTPGTYNEQFF. CDR3 DNA sequence: TGTGCCAGCTCACTACTCGGGACTCCTGGCACCTACAATGAGCAGTTCTTC.